This T cell receptor beta chain stems from a study of beta chain features in type 1 diabetes. cDNA synthesis used the whole RNA isolate, giving expressed TCRB sequences. Measured with immunoSEQ multiplex PCR; TCRdb has only the in-frame clones, and not every one. The sample holds 120,000 to 150,000 clones; about 13% are singletons and the top ten take under 1.5%. Trimming stripped 1 base from V and 8 bases from J, with 8 bases between. CDR3 length equals 12 residues. CDR1 and CDR2 (germline): MGHRA, YSYEKL. There are a few counts of this clone. No antigen is known for it. Broader study findings: TCRB CDR3 length was moderately but significantly reduced in all four CD4+ subsets of Type 1 diabetes patients.

Sequences were obtained from central memory CD4+ T cells from blood. This chain links TRBV4-1 with TRBJ1-2; D is unresolved. The TCR comes from a man younger than 35 with type 1 diabetes. CDR3 DNA sequence: TGCGCCAGCAGCCAAGTTGTTGGGGGCTACACCTTC. Protein: CASSQVVGGYTF.